The source of this T cell receptor (beta chain) is a study of blood T cells in healthy people across ages. Study-wide results and caveats: Correlation between TCR beta diversity and naive T cell percentage was strong. More naive CD4+ cells and higher diversity marked long-lived donors relative to aged donors. It was not possible, with unsorted PBMCs, to conclusively compare naive and antigen-experienced cells.

There are 14 residues in the CDR3. Between the trimmed V and J ends, which lost 5 bases and 0 bases, there was a span of 11 bases. The germline V gene has CDR1 LNHNV and CDR2 YYDKDF (reference sequence). Primers used in a second PCR of about 6 to 11 cycles were a sample-barcoded 5' primer and a J-beta primer mix. In TCRdb, the 5' RACE reads were re-called with MiXCR into one record per CDR3 protein. The sample comprises 1.5 million to 2 million distinct CDR3 sequences, roughly 32% of which are singletons, and over 9% rests with the top ten. Extracted total RNA amounted to at least 5 micrograms for each sample. Concerning this clonotype: The antigen remains unidentified.

The chain recombines TRBV15 with TRBJ2-7, with a tentative D call TRBD2 (6 bases). The sequence was obtained from a woman in her 30s in good health. Sample: blood. In nucleotides, the CDR3 is TGTGCCACCAGCTCTGCGGGACCCTCCTACGAGCAGTACTTC. Translated, it gives CATSSAGPSYEQYF.